What follows describes a single T cell receptor (beta chain). Primers included in the PCR were 60 Vbeta and 13 Jbeta primers. TCRdb's table, derived via immunoSEQ multiplex PCR, lists solely in-frame clones and lacks some. Counted here are roughly 99,000 clones, 55% to 85% occurring once; the ten biggest clones make up 7.5% to 9%. The CDR3 spans 15 residues. Trimming took 3 bases from V and 3 from J, leaving 12 bases between them. Germline V CDR1 and CDR2: LNHDA, SQIVND (reference sequence). These data are taken from a study of cytomegalovirus exposure and HLA in healthy donors. Study-level information: Among some 400 genotyped donors, roughly 80% fell in the Caucasian-associated ancestry cluster.

The chain uses TRBV19 and TRBJ1-5, with D possibly matching TRBD1 (6 bases). The sample consisted of PBMCs. The sequence came from a man aged 25-45 years in good health and CMV-seronegative. CDR3 region: CASSIGGAVNQPQHF. CDR3 coding DNA: TGTGCCAGTAGTATCGGGGGGGCTGTCAATCAGCCCCAGCATTTT. The whole variable domain, filled in from reference TRBV19 and TRBJ1-5, reads DGGITQSPKYLFRKEGQNVTLSCEQNLNHDAMYWYRQDPGQGLRLIYYSQIVNDFQKGDIAEGYSVSREKKESFPLTVTSAQKNPTAFYLCASSIGGAVNQPQHFGDGTRLSIL.